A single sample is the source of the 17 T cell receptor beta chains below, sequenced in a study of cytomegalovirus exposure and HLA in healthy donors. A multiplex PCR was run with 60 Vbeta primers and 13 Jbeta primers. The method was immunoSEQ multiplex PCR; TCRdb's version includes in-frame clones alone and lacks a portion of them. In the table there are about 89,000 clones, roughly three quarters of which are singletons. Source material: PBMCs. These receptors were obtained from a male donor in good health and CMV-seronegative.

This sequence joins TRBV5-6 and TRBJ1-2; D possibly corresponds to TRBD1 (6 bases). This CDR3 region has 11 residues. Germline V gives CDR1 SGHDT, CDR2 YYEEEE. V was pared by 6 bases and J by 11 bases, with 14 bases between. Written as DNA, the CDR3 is TGTGCCAGCAAACAGGACAGTTTGTACACCTTC. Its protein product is CASKQDSLYTF.

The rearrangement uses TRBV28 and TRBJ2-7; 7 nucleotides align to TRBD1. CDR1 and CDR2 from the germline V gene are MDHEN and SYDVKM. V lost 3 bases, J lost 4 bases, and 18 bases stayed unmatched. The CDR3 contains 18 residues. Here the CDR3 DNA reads TGTGCCAGCAGTTTTTGGTCCCCCGGACAGGCTATTACTTACGAGCAGTACTTC. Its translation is CASSFWSPGQAITYEQYF.

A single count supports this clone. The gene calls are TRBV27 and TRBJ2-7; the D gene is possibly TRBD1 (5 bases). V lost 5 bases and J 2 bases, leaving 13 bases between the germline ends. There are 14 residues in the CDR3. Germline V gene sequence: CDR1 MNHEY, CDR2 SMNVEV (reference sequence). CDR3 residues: CASSRSTEAYEQYF. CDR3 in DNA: TGTGCCAGCAGTCGATCGACAGAGGCCTACGAGCAGTACTTC.

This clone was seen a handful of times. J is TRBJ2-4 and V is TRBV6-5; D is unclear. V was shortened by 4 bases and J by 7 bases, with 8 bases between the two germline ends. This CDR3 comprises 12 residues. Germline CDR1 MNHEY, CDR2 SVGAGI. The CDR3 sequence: CASSSPRNIQYF. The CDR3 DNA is TGTGCCAGCAGTTCCCCGAGGAACATTCAGTACTTC.

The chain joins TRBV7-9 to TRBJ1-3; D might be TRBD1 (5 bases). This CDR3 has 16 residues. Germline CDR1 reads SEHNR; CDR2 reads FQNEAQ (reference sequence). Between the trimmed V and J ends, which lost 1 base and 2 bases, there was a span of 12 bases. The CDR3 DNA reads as TGTGCCAGCAGCTTAGATACAGGTGAAACTGGAAACACCATATATTTT. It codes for CASSLDTGETGNTIYF.

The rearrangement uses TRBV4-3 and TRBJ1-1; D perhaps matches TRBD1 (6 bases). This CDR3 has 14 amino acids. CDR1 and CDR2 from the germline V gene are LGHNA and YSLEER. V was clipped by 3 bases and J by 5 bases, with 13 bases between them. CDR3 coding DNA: TGCGCCAGCAGCCAGACGACAGGTCCGACTGAAGCTTTCTTT. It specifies CASSQTTGPTEAFF.

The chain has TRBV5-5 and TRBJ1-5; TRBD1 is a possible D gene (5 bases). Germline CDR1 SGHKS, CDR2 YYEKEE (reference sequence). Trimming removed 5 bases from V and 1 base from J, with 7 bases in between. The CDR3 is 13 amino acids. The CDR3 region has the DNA TGTGCCAGCAGTCGACAGAGCAATCAGCCCCAGCATTTT. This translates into CASSRQSNQPQHF.

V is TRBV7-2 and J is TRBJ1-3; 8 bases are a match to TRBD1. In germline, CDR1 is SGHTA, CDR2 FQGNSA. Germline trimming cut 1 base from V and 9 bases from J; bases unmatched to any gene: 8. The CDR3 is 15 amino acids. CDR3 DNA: TGTGCCAGCAGCTTAGTCGTAGGACAGGGTAGCACCATATATTTT. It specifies CASSLVVGQGSTIYF.

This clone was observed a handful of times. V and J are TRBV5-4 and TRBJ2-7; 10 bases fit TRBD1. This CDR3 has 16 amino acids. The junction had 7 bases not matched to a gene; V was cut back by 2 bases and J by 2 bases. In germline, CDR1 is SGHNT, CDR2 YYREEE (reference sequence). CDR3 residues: CASSLTGGQGPYEQYF. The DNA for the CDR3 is TGTGCCAGCAGCTTAACCGGGGGACAGGGGCCCTACGAGCAGTACTTC.

DNA of the CDR3: TGTGCCAGCACCTTGTCAGATACGCAGTATTTT. It is translated as CASTLSDTQYF. This rearrangement joins TRBV28 to TRBJ2-3; no clear D gene. Germline V gene lookup returns CDR1 MDHEN and CDR2 SYDVKM. V was cut by 7 bases and J by 4 bases, with 6 bases left in between. The CDR3 consists of 11 residues.

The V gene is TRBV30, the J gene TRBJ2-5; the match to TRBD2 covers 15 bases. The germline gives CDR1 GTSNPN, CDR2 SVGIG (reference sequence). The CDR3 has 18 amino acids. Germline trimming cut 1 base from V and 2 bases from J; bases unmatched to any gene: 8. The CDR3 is CAWSGGTSGGSPQETQYF. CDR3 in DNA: TGTGCCTGGAGTGGGGGGACTAGCGGGGGGAGCCCTCAAGAGACCCAGTACTTC.

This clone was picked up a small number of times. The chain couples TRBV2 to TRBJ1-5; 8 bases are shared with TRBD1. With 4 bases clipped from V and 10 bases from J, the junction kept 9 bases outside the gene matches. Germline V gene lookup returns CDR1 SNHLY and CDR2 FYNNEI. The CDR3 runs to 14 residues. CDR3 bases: TGTGCCAGCAGTGGAGGGGCGGGACAGGTACCCCAGCATTTT. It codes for CASSGGAGQVPQHF.

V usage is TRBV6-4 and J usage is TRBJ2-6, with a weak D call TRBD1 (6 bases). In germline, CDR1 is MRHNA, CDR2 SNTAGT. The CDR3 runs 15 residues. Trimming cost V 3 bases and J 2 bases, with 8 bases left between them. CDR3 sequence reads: CASSEQGAGANVLTF. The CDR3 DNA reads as TGTGCCAGCAGTGAACAGGGCGCTGGGGCCAACGTCCTGACTTTC.

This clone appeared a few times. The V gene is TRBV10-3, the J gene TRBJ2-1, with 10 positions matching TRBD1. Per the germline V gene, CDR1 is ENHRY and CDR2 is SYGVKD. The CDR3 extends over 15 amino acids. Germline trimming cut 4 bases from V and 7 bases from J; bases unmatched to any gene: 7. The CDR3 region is CAISVGTGVNNEQFF. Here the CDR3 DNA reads TGTGCCATCAGTGTAGGGACAGGGGTTAATAATGAGCAGTTCTTC.

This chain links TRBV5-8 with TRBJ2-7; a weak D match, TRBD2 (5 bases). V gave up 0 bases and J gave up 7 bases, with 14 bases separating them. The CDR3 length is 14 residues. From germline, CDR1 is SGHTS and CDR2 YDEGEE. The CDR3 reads CASSLERVPGEQYF. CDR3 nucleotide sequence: TGTGCCAGCAGCTTGGAACGGGTCCCGGGGGAGCAGTACTTC. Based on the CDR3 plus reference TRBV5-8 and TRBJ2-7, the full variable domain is EAGVTQSPTHLIKTRGQQATLRCSPISGHTSVYWYQQALGLGLQFLLWYDEGEERNRGNFPPRFSGRQFPNYSSELNVNALELEDSALYLCASSLERVPGEQYFGPGTRLTVT.

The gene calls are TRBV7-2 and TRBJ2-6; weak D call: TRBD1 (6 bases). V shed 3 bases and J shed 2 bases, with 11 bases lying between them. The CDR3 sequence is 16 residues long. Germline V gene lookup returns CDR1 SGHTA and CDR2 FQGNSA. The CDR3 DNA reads TGTGCCAGCAGCTTGGGTAGGGGGACTGGGGCCAACGTCCTGACTTTC. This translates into CASSLGRGTGANVLTF.

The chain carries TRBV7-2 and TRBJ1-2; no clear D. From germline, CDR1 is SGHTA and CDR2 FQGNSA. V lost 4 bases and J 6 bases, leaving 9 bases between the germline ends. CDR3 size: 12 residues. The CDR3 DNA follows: TGTGCCAGCAGCTCGCGCGGTGATGGCTACACCTTC. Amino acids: CASSSRGDGYTF.